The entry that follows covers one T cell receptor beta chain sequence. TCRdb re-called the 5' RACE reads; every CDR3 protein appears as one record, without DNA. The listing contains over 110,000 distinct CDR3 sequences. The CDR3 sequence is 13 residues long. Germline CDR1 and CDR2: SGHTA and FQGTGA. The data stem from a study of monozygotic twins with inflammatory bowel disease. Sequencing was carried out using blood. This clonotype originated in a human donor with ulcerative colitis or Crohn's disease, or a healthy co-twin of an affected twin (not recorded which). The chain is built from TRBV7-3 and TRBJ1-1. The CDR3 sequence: CASSYTTNTEAFF.